This T cell receptor beta chain appears in the sequencing data of a study of T cells in Graves' hyperthyroidism and ophthalmopathy (dated by TCRdb to between 2019 and 2020). About the study as a whole: Peripheral blood was collected at initial diagnosis, before any treatment. To identify distinguishing TCR V-J signatures, a discovery cohort of about 100 patients was used, comprising some 43 with Graves' ophthalmopathy and around 60 with stable Graves' hyperthyroidism. An independent validation cohort of around 20 hyperthyroidism patients and approximately 17 patients who later progressed to ophthalmopathy tested prospective prediction of ophthalmopathy. The 100 or so discovery patients were randomly split 7:3 into training and test sets. In more than 5 Graves' hyperthyroidism patients, the study also compared T-cell repertoires from thyroid tissue with T-cell repertoires from blood. Once sampling was done, hyperthyroidism patients were given methimazole at a starting dose of 30 mg daily, whereas ophthalmopathy patients were given high-dose intravenous methylprednisolone. TCR Vbeta CDR3 sequencing of some 140 peripheral blood samples (about 45 ophthalmopathy, 70 to 85 hyperthyroidism and some 17 progressor patients) is reported in the paper.

On this clonotype itself: Its cognate antigen has yet to be identified. There are no base qualities to consult, and no much larger clone falls within one base.

V is pared back by 4 bases and J by 8 bases, with 11 bases lying between the germline termini. CDR1 and CDR2 (SGDLS, YYNGEE) derive from the germline V gene. Measured from the cysteine to the phenylalanine, the CDR3 is 12 residues long. The kept DNA is CDR3 alone, 36 bases in frame from the first base. The study at large found these results: In validation, the model predicted progression to ophthalmopathy a median of about 6.8 months before onset, with roughly 70% sensitivity and about 72% specificity. Sample size was not statistically predetermined, and investigators were not blinded to group allocation. Ophthalmopathy was separated from stable hyperthyroidism by a 13 V-J signature model, with just over 85% sensitivity and around 81% specificity obtained in cross-validation and 80%/75% obtained in testing. Blood samples also contained most of the expanded thyroid clonotypes (frequency above 0.001), which suggests that blood repertoires may reflect thyroid immune responses.

TCR beta CDR3 regions were amplified from RNA transcripts. The first round of RT-PCR for the TCR CDR3 was performed with the HTBI primer set and the Qiagen OneStep RT-PCR kit. A second multiplex PCR round built the libraries, followed by size selection and purification. Libraries were sequenced paired-end with 100 bp reads on an Illumina HiSeq2000. The study's own analysis went as follows. SOAPnuke was used to process the raw data, with reads discarded if the reads contained adapters or uncalled bases, had a mean Phred below 15, or lacked an exact constant-primer or identifier match. High-quality paired reads were merged with COPE v1.2.5, and unique nucleotide sequences were defined as clonotypes. MiTCR v1.1 was used to align the clonotypes against IMGT TRBV, TRBD and TRBJ reference segments. The analysis included only V-J combinations with a frequency above 0.0001, which together covered 99% to 99.2% of the repertoires. A TCS score was defined as the ratio between F50 (clonal expansion) and ExV (chaos), using BLOSUM62-based TCRdist between CDR3 peptides within each V-J. Welch's t-statistics and random forest reduced several hundred V-J features to 10 to 15, which were used in a naive Bayes classifier (R e1071). Using fastp at Q25 and MiXCR, TCRdb reprocessed the public reads and kept productive beta chains. Every entry covers one CDR3 protein and lists the most common genes and DNA from its rows. These V and J calls are TCRdb output, not the study's own analysis. Across this sample there are 130,000 to 150,000 distinct CDR3 sequences, with approximately 20% seen only once. Around two thirds of the sample lies in the top ten.

Hyperthyroidism patients were aged 18 to 65 years and newly diagnosed, with disease duration of less than 2 months. Patients with uncontrolled infections, other autoimmune diseases, pregnancy or lactation were excluded. Diagnoses relied on clinical symptoms, serum thyroxine and TRAb, thyroid ultrasound and orbital computed tomography. Blood from progressor patients was drawn when they were first diagnosed with hyperthyroidism, before any ophthalmopathy symptoms appeared. PBMCs were separated from 8 to 10 ml of fresh peripheral blood using Ficoll-Paque density gradient centrifugation. Progressor patients were initially diagnosed with Graves' hyperthyroidism and developed ophthalmopathy during follow-up. Total RNA was extracted with Trizol reagent, and quality was checked on an Agilent 2100 Bioanalyzer.

The source is a woman aged 45-60 years with Graves' hyperthyroidism that later progressed to Graves' ophthalmopathy. Input material: blood. The sequence joins TRBV9 to TRBJ2-3, with the D gene too uncertain to name. The CDR3 has the sequence CASSPNEATQYF. The nucleotides are TGTGCCAGCAGCCCTAATGAGGCTACGCAGTATTTT.